This is a list of T cell receptor beta chains from one sample in a study of CD8 T cell repertoires and HIV-1 epitope variants. Sequencing used immunoSEQ multiplex PCR; TCRdb keeps in-frame clones, though not all of them. The table lists some 100,000 clones, over 70% of them singletons. Sequencing input: uncultured baseline CD8+ T cells from peripheral blood mononuclear cells (PBMCs). These receptors all stem from a male donor with HIV. Each CDR3 is given with its conserved first and last residue. Fields, in order: CDR3 DNA, CDR3 protein, D gene, J gene, V gene, clone size. The D gene is left open where the match is weak. Clone sizes are given selectively: once, few, many, or a class where the clone is expanded.

CDR3nt: TGTGCCAGCAACCCCGCGGGTATCCGAAGAGAGACCCAGTACTTC; CDR3aa: CASNPAGIRRETQYF; d_gene: .; j_gene: TRBJ2-5; v_gene: TRBV28; abundance: .
CDR3nt: TGCGCCAGCAGCCAACTGACAGCAGATACGCAGTATTTT; CDR3aa: CASSQLTADTQYF; d_gene: .; j_gene: TRBJ2-3; v_gene: TRBV4-1; abundance: .
CDR3nt: TGCAGCGTCTGGTACGGAGATGGCTACACCTTC; CDR3aa: CSVWYGDGYTF; d_gene: .; j_gene: TRBJ1-2; v_gene: TRBV29-1; abundance: .
CDR3nt: TGTGCCAGCAGTGAGATGTGGGATCAAGAGACCCAGTACTTC; CDR3aa: CASSEMWDQETQYF; d_gene: .; j_gene: TRBJ2-5; v_gene: TRBV2; abundance: .
CDR3nt: TGTGCCAGCAGTGAAATAGCGGGGGGGCTAGAGACCCAGTACTTC; CDR3aa: CASSEIAGGLETQYF; d_gene: TRBD2; j_gene: TRBJ2-5; v_gene: TRBV2; abundance: .
CDR3nt: TGTGCCAGCAGCCTCCTCCTTCAACCGAGGGCAGATACGCAGTATTTT; CDR3aa: CASSLLLQPRADTQYF; d_gene: .; j_gene: TRBJ2-3; v_gene: TRBV14; abundance: .
CDR3nt: TGTGCCAGCAGTGCATTCGGGATTGACTATGGCTACACCTTC; CDR3aa: CASSAFGIDYGYTF; d_gene: .; j_gene: TRBJ1-2; v_gene: TRBV6-1; abundance: .
CDR3nt: TGTGCCAGCAGCGTAGAACCCTCTGGAAACACCATATATTTT; CDR3aa: CASSVEPSGNTIYF; d_gene: .; j_gene: TRBJ1-3; v_gene: TRBV9; abundance: few
CDR3nt: TGCGCCAGCAGTCTAGCGGGAGAATACGCTACGCAGTATTTT; CDR3aa: CASSLAGEYATQYF; d_gene: TRBD2; j_gene: TRBJ2-3; v_gene: TRBV10-1; abundance: .
CDR3nt: TGTGCCAGCAGCTTAGAGCGAGGGGGGTACAGGACAAACACTGAAGCTTTCTTT; CDR3aa: CASSLERGGYRTNTEAFF; d_gene: .; j_gene: TRBJ1-1; v_gene: TRBV11-2; abundance: .
CDR3nt: TGTGCCAGCAGTTTCGGTGCGGGAGGAGCCTACGAGCAGTACTTC; CDR3aa: CASSFGAGGAYEQYF; d_gene: TRBD2; j_gene: TRBJ2-7; v_gene: TRBV27; abundance: .
CDR3nt: TGTGCCAGCAGCCAGTCCGTGCGAGACGGTAGGGAGCAGTACTTC; CDR3aa: CASSQSVRDGREQYF; d_gene: .; j_gene: TRBJ2-7; v_gene: TRBV14; abundance: few
CDR3nt: TGTGCCAGCAGTCAGGGGGAGAGGGCCAAAAACATTCAGTACTTC; CDR3aa: CASSQGERAKNIQYF; d_gene: TRBD1; j_gene: TRBJ2-4; v_gene: TRBV28; abundance: .
CDR3nt: TGTGCCAGCAGCTTTGCGGGGGGAGGCGAGCAGTACTTC; CDR3aa: CASSFAGGGEQYF; d_gene: TRBD2; j_gene: TRBJ2-7; v_gene: TRBV7-3; abundance: .
CDR3nt: TGTGCCAGCAGCTTTGGGGGGTTTCAGCCCCAGCATTTT; CDR3aa: CASSFGGFQPQHF; d_gene: .; j_gene: TRBJ1-5; v_gene: TRBV7-2; abundance: .
CDR3nt: TGTGCCAGTAGTATAGAGGAAGGATACGAGCAGTACTTC; CDR3aa: CASSIEEGYEQYF; d_gene: .; j_gene: TRBJ2-7; v_gene: TRBV19; abundance: .
CDR3nt: TGTGCCAGCAGTTTCATGGGGGGCGGAACCTACACCTTC; CDR3aa: CASSFMGGGTYTF; d_gene: .; j_gene: TRBJ1-2; v_gene: TRBV27; abundance: .
CDR3nt: TGCGCCAGCAGCCAAGATCCCAGACGTGCTAACTATGGCTACACCTTC; CDR3aa: CASSQDPRRANYGYTF; d_gene: .; j_gene: TRBJ1-2; v_gene: TRBV4-3; abundance: once
CDR3nt: TGCGCCAGCAGCGAGGCGGGGCACAATGAGCAGTTCTTC; CDR3aa: CASSEAGHNEQFF; d_gene: .; j_gene: TRBJ2-1; v_gene: TRBV5-1; abundance: .
CDR3nt: TGCGCCAGCAGCCCAAAGATTGGCCAGGGGACTGGGGACTATGGCTACACCTTC; CDR3aa: CASSPKIGQGTGDYGYTF; d_gene: .; j_gene: TRBJ1-2; v_gene: TRBV4-3; abundance: .
CDR3nt: TGTGCCAGCACACGGGGGGGCCAAGAGACCCAGTACTTC; CDR3aa: CASTRGGQETQYF; d_gene: TRBD2; j_gene: TRBJ2-5; v_gene: TRBV6-1; abundance: .
CDR3nt: TGTGCCAGCAGCAGAGCGGGGGGGCGCGAGACCCAGTACTTC; CDR3aa: CASSRAGGRETQYF; d_gene: TRBD2; j_gene: TRBJ2-5; v_gene: TRBV7-2; abundance: few
CDR3nt: TGTGCCAGCAGCCCTGTGGTAGCGGGCCTGGGGAATGAGCAGTTCTTC; CDR3aa: CASSPVVAGLGNEQFF; d_gene: TRBD2; j_gene: TRBJ2-1; v_gene: TRBV5-5; abundance: .
CDR3nt: TGTGCTAGCAGCTTAGCGACCGGGACACTCTACAATGAGCAGTTCTTC; CDR3aa: CASSLATGTLYNEQFF; d_gene: .; j_gene: TRBJ2-1; v_gene: TRBV7-9; abundance: .
CDR3nt: TGTGCCAGCAGTAACCGGAGGGATCAGCCCCAGCATTTT; CDR3aa: CASSNRRDQPQHF; d_gene: .; j_gene: TRBJ1-5; v_gene: TRBV6-5; abundance: .
CDR3nt: TGTGCCAGCAAACAGAGCTCTGGAAACACCATATATTTT; CDR3aa: CASKQSSGNTIYF; d_gene: .; j_gene: TRBJ1-3; v_gene: TRBV7-2; abundance: .
CDR3nt: TGTGCCAGCAGTCTCACAGGGGACTTAAGTGGCTACACCTTC; CDR3aa: CASSLTGDLSGYTF; d_gene: TRBD1; j_gene: TRBJ1-2; v_gene: TRBV28; abundance: few
CDR3nt: TGTGCCACCAGCCGCTCCACAGGGGAGGGGGAGACCCAGTACTTC; CDR3aa: CATSRSTGEGETQYF; d_gene: .; j_gene: TRBJ2-5; v_gene: TRBV15; abundance: .
CDR3nt: TGTGCCAGCACGTCACCTAGCTACGAGCAGTACTTC; CDR3aa: CASTSPSYEQYF; d_gene: .; j_gene: TRBJ2-7; v_gene: TRBV2; abundance: .
CDR3nt: TGTGCCAGCAGTCTTGGGGGAGGGTGGGACAATCAGCCCCAGCATTTT; CDR3aa: CASSLGGGWDNQPQHF; d_gene: .; j_gene: TRBJ1-5; v_gene: TRBV5-6; abundance: few
CDR3nt: TGTGCCAGCAGCTTGGCCGAGGGGACTGAAGCTTTCTTT; CDR3aa: CASSLAEGTEAFF; d_gene: .; j_gene: TRBJ1-1; v_gene: TRBV7-9; abundance: .
CDR3nt: TGTGCCAGCAGCCAGCCGGGGGGGGCACAAGTAGCTTTCTTT; CDR3aa: CASSQPGGAQVAFF; d_gene: .; j_gene: TRBJ1-1; v_gene: TRBV7-3; abundance: .
CDR3nt: TGTGCCAGCAGGACCTTAGGCCAAGAGACCCAGTACTTC; CDR3aa: CASRTLGQETQYF; d_gene: .; j_gene: TRBJ2-5; v_gene: TRBV28; abundance: .
CDR3nt: TGTGCCAGCAGTATGGGCGTAGCGGGGGAAGCTTTCTTT; CDR3aa: CASSMGVAGEAFF; d_gene: .; j_gene: TRBJ1-1; v_gene: TRBV28; abundance: .
CDR3nt: TGTGCCAGTAGTATTTGGGGCGCCACTAACTATGGCTACACCTTC; CDR3aa: CASSIWGATNYGYTF; d_gene: .; j_gene: TRBJ1-2; v_gene: TRBV19; abundance: .
CDR3nt: TGTGCCAGCAGTGGGACTAGCGGGGGGCAATACAATGAGCAGTTCTTC; CDR3aa: CASSGTSGGQYNEQFF; d_gene: TRBD2; j_gene: TRBJ2-1; v_gene: TRBV2; abundance: .
CDR3nt: TGCGCCAGCAGCGAGGGACAGGGCTTTGGCTACACCTTC; CDR3aa: CASSEGQGFGYTF; d_gene: TRBD1; j_gene: TRBJ1-2; v_gene: TRBV5-1; abundance: .
CDR3nt: TGTGCCAGCAGTCTGGGGGTAATGAACACTGAAGCTTTCTTT; CDR3aa: CASSLGVMNTEAFF; d_gene: .; j_gene: TRBJ1-1; v_gene: TRBV2; abundance: few
CDR3nt: TGTGCCAGCAGCGCGGCCAGGGGCGGTCAGCCCCAGCATTTT; CDR3aa: CASSAARGGQPQHF; d_gene: .; j_gene: TRBJ1-5; v_gene: TRBV28; abundance: .
CDR3nt: TGCGCCAGCAGCTTGGAGGCAGGGAGTAGGAATGAGCAGTTCTTC; CDR3aa: CASSLEAGSRNEQFF; d_gene: .; j_gene: TRBJ2-1; v_gene: TRBV5-1; abundance: .
CDR3nt: TGTGCCAGCAGTTTAGCCGGTAGCAATCAGCCCCAGCATTTT; CDR3aa: CASSLAGSNQPQHF; d_gene: .; j_gene: TRBJ1-5; v_gene: TRBV28; abundance: .
CDR3nt: TGTGCCTGGAGTGTAGGACAGGGAGGTCAGCCCCAGCATTTT; CDR3aa: CAWSVGQGGQPQHF; d_gene: TRBD1; j_gene: TRBJ1-5; v_gene: TRBV30; abundance: .
CDR3nt: TGTGCCAGCAGTTTATCTTCAGGGAGGGCGTGGGGCTACACCTTC; CDR3aa: CASSLSSGRAWGYTF; d_gene: .; j_gene: TRBJ1-2; v_gene: TRBV27; abundance: .
CDR3nt: TGCAGCGTTGAAGATCGCGACAGGGGGAATTTGGATGGCTACACCTTC; CDR3aa: CSVEDRDRGNLDGYTF; d_gene: TRBD1; j_gene: TRBJ1-2; v_gene: TRBV29-1; abundance: once
CDR3nt: TGTGCCAGCAGTGGCCTCAGGGGCAATCAGCCCCAGCATTTT; CDR3aa: CASSGLRGNQPQHF; d_gene: .; j_gene: TRBJ1-5; v_gene: TRBV2; abundance: .
CDR3nt: TGTGCCAGCAGCCTCCTGCAGGGGAGTGCGGGTGGCTACACCTTC; CDR3aa: CASSLLQGSAGGYTF; d_gene: .; j_gene: TRBJ1-2; v_gene: TRBV14; abundance: few
CDR3nt: TGCGCCAGCAGCCCACGGGGACAGGGGGTAATGTTCCGCTACGAGCAGTACTTC; CDR3aa: CASSPRGQGVMFRYEQYF; d_gene: TRBD1; j_gene: TRBJ2-7; v_gene: TRBV5-1; abundance: .
CDR3nt: TGCGCCAGCAGCGGGACTAGCGGGCTCACAGATACGCAGTATTTT; CDR3aa: CASSGTSGLTDTQYF; d_gene: TRBD2; j_gene: TRBJ2-3; v_gene: TRBV5-1; abundance: .
CDR3nt: TGTGCCAGCTCCCCGGTTTTGAGGGCCAATGAGCAGTTCTTC; CDR3aa: CASSPVLRANEQFF; d_gene: .; j_gene: TRBJ2-1; v_gene: TRBV28; abundance: .
CDR3nt: TGTGCCAGCAGTTCGGACAAGCAGAACACCGGGGAGCTGTTTTTT; CDR3aa: CASSSDKQNTGELFF; d_gene: .; j_gene: TRBJ2-2; v_gene: TRBV6-6; abundance: .
CDR3nt: TGTGCCAGCAGCCAAGATTGGGGAGGGGGTTCCTACGAGCAGTACTTC; CDR3aa: CASSQDWGGGSYEQYF; d_gene: .; j_gene: TRBJ2-7; v_gene: TRBV14; abundance: few
CDR3nt: TGCGCCAGCAGCCAAGAACCTGGGACAGCCTACGAGCAGTACTTC; CDR3aa: CASSQEPGTAYEQYF; d_gene: TRBD1; j_gene: TRBJ2-7; v_gene: TRBV4-3; abundance: once
CDR3nt: TGTGCCAGCAGCCCCCCGACTAGCGGACCAGATACGCAGTATTTT; CDR3aa: CASSPPTSGPDTQYF; d_gene: TRBD2; j_gene: TRBJ2-3; v_gene: TRBV7-2; abundance: .
CDR3nt: TGTGCCAGCACCCGAAGGCAGGACGGGGAGCAGTACTTC; CDR3aa: CASTRRQDGEQYF; d_gene: .; j_gene: TRBJ2-7; v_gene: TRBV5-8; abundance: .
CDR3nt: TGTGCCAGCAGCCAAGAGGGGGGCGGCCACAATGAGCAGTTCTTC; CDR3aa: CASSQEGGGHNEQFF; d_gene: .; j_gene: TRBJ2-1; v_gene: TRBV4-2; abundance: .
CDR3nt: TGTGCCAGTAGTATCAATTCAGCTACCGGGGAGCTGTTTTTT; CDR3aa: CASSINSATGELFF; d_gene: .; j_gene: TRBJ2-2; v_gene: TRBV19; abundance: .
CDR3nt: TGTGCCAGCAGAAGGACAGGCTCCACTGAAGCTTTCTTT; CDR3aa: CASRRTGSTEAFF; d_gene: TRBD1; j_gene: TRBJ1-1; v_gene: TRBV27; abundance: many
CDR3nt: TGCAGCGTTGCCAGAATCTATGGCTACACCTTC; CDR3aa: CSVARIYGYTF; d_gene: .; j_gene: TRBJ1-2; v_gene: TRBV29-1; abundance: .
CDR3nt: TGTGCCAGCAGCTTTCTTTCGATTTCCTACGAGCAGTACTTC; CDR3aa: CASSFLSISYEQYF; d_gene: .; j_gene: TRBJ2-7; v_gene: TRBV5-6; abundance: .
CDR3nt: TGTGCCAGCAGCTTAGCCATCGGACAGGCCTACGAGCAGTACTTC; CDR3aa: CASSLAIGQAYEQYF; d_gene: TRBD1; j_gene: TRBJ2-7; v_gene: TRBV7-2; abundance: few